The clone carrying this TCR beta chain appeared many times. From germline, CDR1 is SQVTM and CDR2 ANQGSEA. This CDR3 has 11 amino acids. Trimming cost V 5 bases and J 3 bases, with 8 bases left between them. Time point of the sample: blood at routine non-recurrence follow-up after resection. Unsorted whole RNA of tumor, nontumor lung or frozen PBMC was sequenced. This record belongs to a study of spatial heterogeneity in lung cancer. Study-wide context: Those follow-up PBMC samples that were available underwent sequencing, at a median interval of approximately two years following resection.

Via MiXCR, TCRdb re-called the 5' RACE reads, giving one row per CDR3 protein. The sample includes roughly 70,000 distinct CDR3 sequences, over 7% seen only once; the top ten take roughly 1.8%. Sequenced material: PBMCs, taken at follow-up. This receptor was identified in a female donor with early-stage non-small cell lung cancer. The chain recombines TRBV29-1 with TRBJ2-7, with D perhaps matching TRBD2 (5 bases). CDR3 sequence reads: CSVLSGYEQYF. CDR3 DNA sequence: TGCAGCGTTCTGAGCGGCTACGAGCAGTACTTC.